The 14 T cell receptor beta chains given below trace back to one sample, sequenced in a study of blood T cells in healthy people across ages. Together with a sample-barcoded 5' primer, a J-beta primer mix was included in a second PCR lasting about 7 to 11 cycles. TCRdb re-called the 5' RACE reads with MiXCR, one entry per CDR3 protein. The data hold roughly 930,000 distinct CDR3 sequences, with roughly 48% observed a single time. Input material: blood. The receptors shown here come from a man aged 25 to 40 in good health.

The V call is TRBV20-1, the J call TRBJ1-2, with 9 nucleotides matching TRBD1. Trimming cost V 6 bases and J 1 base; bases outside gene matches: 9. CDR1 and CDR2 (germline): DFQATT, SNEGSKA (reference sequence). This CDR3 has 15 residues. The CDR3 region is CSAEAGTGFNYGYTF. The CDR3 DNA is TGCAGTGCGGAAGCCGGGACAGGGTTTAACTATGGCTACACCTTC.

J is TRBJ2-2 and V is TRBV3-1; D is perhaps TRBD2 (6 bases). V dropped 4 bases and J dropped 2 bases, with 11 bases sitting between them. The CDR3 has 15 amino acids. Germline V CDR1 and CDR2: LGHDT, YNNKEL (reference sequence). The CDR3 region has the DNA TGTGCCAGCAGCCGACGTAGCGGAAACACCGGGGAGCTGTTTTTT. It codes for CASSRRSGNTGELFF.

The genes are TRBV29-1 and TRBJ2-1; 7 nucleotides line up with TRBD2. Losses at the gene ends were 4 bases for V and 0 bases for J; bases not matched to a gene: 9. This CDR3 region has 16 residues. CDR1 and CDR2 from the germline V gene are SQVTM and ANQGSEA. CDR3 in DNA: TGCAGCGTTGGGAGAACGGGGGGAGTCTCCTACAATGAGCAGTTCTTC. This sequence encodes CSVGRTGGVSYNEQFF.

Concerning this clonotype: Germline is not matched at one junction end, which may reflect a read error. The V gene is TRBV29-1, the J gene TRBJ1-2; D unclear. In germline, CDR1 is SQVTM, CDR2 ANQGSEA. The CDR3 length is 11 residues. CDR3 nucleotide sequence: TGCAGCGGTGAAACGGGCAGAGAGTGCACCTTC. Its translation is CSGETGRECTF.

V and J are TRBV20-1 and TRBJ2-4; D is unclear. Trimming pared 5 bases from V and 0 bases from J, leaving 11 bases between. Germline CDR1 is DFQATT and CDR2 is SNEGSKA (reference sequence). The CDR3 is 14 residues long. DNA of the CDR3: TGCAGTGCTGGATTAGGGCTAGCCAAAAACATTCAGTACTTC. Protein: CSAGLGLAKNIQYF.

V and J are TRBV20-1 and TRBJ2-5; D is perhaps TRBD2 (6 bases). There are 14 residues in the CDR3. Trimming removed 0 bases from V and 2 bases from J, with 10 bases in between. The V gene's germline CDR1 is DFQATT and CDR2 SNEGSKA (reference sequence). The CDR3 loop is CSAREASAQETQYF. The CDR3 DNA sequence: TGCAGTGCTAGAGAGGCTAGCGCTCAAGAGACCCAGTACTTC.

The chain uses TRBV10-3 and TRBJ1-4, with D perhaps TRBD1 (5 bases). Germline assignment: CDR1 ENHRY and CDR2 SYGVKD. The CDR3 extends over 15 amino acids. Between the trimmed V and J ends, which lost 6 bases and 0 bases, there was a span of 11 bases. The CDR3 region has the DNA TGTGCCATCAGACCGGCAGGGACAACTAATGAAAAACTGTTTTTT. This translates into CAIRPAGTTNEKLFF.

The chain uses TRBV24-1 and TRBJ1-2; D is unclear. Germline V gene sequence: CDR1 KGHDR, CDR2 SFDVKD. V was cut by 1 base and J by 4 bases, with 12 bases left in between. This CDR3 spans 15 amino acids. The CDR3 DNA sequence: TGTGCCACCAGTGATTTCCCGGGAGGGAGCTATGGCTACACCTTC. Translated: CATSDFPGGSYGYTF.

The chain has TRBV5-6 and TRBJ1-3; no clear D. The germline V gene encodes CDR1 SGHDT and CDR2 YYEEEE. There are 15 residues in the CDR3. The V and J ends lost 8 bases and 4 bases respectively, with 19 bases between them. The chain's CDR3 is CARSRPGSTGNTIYF. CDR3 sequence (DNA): TGTGCCAGGAGCCGGCCCGGGTCGACGGGAAACACCATATATTTT.

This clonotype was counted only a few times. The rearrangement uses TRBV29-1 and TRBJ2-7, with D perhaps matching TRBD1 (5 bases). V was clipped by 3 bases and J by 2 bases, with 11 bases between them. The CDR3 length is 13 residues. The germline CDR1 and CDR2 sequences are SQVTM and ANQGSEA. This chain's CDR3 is CSVDSQGTYEQYF. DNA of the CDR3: TGCAGCGTTGACAGCCAGGGTACCTACGAGCAGTACTTC.

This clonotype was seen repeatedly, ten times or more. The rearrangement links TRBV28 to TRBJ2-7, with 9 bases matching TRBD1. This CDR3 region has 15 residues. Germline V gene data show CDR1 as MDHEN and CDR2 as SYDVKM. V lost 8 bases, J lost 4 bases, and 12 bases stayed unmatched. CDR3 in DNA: TGTGCCAGCGGGTTTCTCCGAGACAGGGGGTACGAGCAGTACTTC. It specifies CASGFLRDRGYEQYF. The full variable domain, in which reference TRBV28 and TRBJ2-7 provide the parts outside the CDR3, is DVKVTQSSRYLVKRTGEKVFLECVQDMDHENMFWYRQDPGLGLRLIYFSYDVKMKEKGDIPEGYSVSREKKERFSLILESASTNQTSMYLCASGFLRDRGYEQYFGPGTRLTVT.

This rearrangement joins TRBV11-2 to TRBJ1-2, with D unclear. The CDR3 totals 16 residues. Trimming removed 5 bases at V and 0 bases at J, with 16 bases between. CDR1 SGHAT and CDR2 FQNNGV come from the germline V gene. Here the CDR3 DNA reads TGTGCCAGCAGCCCCTCGGACGGAAGACCTAACTATGGCTACACCTTC. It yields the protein CASSPSDGRPNYGYTF.

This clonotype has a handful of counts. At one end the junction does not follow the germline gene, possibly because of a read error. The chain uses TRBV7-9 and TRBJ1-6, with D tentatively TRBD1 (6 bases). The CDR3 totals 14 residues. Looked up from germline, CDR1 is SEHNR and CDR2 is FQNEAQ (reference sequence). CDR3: CASSVARGDSPLHF. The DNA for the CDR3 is TGTGCCAGCAGCGTAGCTAGGGGGGATTCACCCCTCCACTTT.

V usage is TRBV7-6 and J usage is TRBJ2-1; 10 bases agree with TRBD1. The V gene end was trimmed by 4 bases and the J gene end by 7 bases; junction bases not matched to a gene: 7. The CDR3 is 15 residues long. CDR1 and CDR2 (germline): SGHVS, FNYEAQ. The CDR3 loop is CASSSGTGDLNEQFF. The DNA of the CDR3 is TGTGCCAGCAGCTCTGGGACAGGGGATTTGAATGAGCAGTTCTTC.